This TCR beta chain stems from a study of blood T cell repertoires in COVID-19. Overall study context: Both acute and convalescent COVID-19 samples were obtained from the United States, Italy and Spain. Nucleic acid was either cDNA or gDNA, and it came from T cells, B-cell-depleted T cells, or PBMCs.

The CDR3 runs 14 residues. Germline-derived CDR1 and CDR2 are MNHEY and SVGAGI. Trimming stripped 4 bases from V and 2 bases from J, with 8 bases between. As processed by the authors: Estimated nucleated cell counts came from reference gene primer amplification. Using immunoSEQ multiplex PCR, the repertoire was profiled, and TCRdb retains in-frame clones only, with some absent. From that table come the V and J calls and clone size; the DNA was used to work out D and trimming. The sample has 110,000 to 150,000 clones; around 84% are singletons. Sequenced: peripheral blood. The chain carries TRBV6-5 and TRBJ2-2, with D maybe TRBD1 (6 bases). The TCR sequence derives from an older woman with acute or convalescent COVID-19. The CDR3 DNA follows: TGTGCCAGCAGTTGGGACACAAACACCGGGGAGCTGTTTTTT. Residues: CASSWDTNTGELFF.